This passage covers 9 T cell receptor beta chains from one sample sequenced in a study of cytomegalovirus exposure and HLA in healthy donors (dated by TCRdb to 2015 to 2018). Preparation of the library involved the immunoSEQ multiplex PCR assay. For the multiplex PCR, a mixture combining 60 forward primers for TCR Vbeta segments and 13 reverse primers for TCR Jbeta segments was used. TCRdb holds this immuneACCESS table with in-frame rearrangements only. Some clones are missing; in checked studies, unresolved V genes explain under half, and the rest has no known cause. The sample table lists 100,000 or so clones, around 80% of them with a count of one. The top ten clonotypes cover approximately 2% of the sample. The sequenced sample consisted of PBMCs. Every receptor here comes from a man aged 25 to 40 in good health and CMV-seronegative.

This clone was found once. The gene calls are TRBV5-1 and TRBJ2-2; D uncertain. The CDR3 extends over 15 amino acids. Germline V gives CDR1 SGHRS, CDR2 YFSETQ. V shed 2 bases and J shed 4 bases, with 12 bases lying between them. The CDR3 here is CASSFLSGSTGELFF. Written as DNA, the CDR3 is TGCGCCAGCAGCTTTCTGTCGGGTAGCACCGGGGAGCTGTTTTTT.

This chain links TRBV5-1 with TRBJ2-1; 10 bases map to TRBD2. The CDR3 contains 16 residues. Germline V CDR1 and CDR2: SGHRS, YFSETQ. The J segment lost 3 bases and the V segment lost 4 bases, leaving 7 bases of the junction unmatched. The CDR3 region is CASSRGTSVNYNEQFF. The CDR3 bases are TGCGCCAGCAGCCGCGGGACTAGCGTTAACTACAATGAGCAGTTCTTC.

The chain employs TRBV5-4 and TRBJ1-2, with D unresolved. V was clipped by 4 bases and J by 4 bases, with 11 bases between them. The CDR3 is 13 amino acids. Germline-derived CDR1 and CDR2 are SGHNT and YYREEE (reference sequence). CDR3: CASSPNTGYGYTF. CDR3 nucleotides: TGTGCCAGCAGCCCTAATACCGGCTATGGCTACACCTTC. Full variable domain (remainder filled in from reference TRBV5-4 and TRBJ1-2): ETGVTQSPTHLIKTRGQQVTLRCSSQSGHNTVSWYQQALGQGPQFIFQYYREEENGRGNFPPRFSGLQFPNYSSELNVNALELDDSALYLCASSPNTGYGYTFGSGTRLTVV.

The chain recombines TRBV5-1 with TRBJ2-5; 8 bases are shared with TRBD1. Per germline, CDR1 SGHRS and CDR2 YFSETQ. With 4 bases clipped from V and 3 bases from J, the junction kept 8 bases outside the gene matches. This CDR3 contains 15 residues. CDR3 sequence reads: CASSRRTGSEETQYF. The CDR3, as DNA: TGCGCCAGCAGCCGGAGGACAGGGTCCGAAGAGACCCAGTACTTC.

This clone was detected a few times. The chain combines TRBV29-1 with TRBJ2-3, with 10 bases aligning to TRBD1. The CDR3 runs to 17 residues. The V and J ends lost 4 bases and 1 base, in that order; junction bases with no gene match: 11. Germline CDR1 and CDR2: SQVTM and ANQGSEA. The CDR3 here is CSVVGTGARGGTDTQYF. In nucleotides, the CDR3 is TGCAGCGTTGTAGGGACAGGGGCCCGCGGAGGCACAGATACGCAGTATTTT.

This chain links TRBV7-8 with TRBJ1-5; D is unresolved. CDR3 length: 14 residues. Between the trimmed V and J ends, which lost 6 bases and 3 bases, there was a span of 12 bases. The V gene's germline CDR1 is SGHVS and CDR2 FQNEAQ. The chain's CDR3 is CASRPLTLNQPQHF. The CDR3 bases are TGTGCCAGCAGGCCCCTTACTCTCAATCAGCCCCAGCATTTT.

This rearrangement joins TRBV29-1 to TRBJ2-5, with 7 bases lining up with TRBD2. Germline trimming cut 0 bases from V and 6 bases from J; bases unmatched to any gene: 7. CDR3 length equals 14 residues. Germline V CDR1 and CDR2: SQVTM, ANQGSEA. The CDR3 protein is CSVEERDYSKTQYF. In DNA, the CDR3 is TGCAGCGTTGAAGAACGGGACTACTCAAAGACCCAGTACTTC.

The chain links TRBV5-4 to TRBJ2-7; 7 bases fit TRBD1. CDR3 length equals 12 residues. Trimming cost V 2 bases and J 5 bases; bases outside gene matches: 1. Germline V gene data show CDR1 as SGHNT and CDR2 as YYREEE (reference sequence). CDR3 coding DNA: TGTGCCAGCAGCTTCGACAGGGACGAGCAGTACTTC. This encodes CASSFDRDEQYF.

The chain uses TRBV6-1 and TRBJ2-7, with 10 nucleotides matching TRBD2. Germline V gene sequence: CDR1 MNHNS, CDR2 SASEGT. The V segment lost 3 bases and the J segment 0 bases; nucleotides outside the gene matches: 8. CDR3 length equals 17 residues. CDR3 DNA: TGTGCCAGCAGTGAGCTCCTAGCGGGAGTGGCCTCCTACGAGCAGTACTTC. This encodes CASSELLAGVASYEQYF.